One sample yielded the 15 T cell receptor beta chains listed below, sequenced in a study of T-cell memory formation after mild COVID-19. TCRdb redid the calling of the 5' RACE reads with MiXCR, one entry per CDR3 protein. The data contain 250,000 to 350,000 distinct CDR3 sequences, 15% to 20% of them singletons. Sequences were obtained from PBMCs or a T cell subset sorted from them (not recorded which). These TCRs come from a man younger than 35 who had mild COVID-19 (a few samples of this study predate the infection). Cell type and time point are not known.

J is TRBJ1-2 and V is TRBV29-1; D remains ambiguous. Germline loops: CDR1 SQVTM, CDR2 ANQGSEA. The CDR3 covers 10 residues. V was pared by 8 bases and J by 7 bases, with 11 bases between. The CDR3 DNA reads as TGCAGCACCGATCGGGGTGGCTACACCTTC. Its translation: CSTDRGGYTF. The variable domain in full, with the rest retrieved from reference TRBV29-1 and TRBJ1-2, is SAVISQKPSRDICQRGTSLTIQCQVDSQVTMMFWYRQQPGQSLTLIATANQGSEATYESGFVIDKFPISRPNLTFSTLTVSNMSPEDSSIYLCSTDRGGYTFGSGTRLTVV.

The chain recombines TRBV5-6 with TRBJ2-7, with 7 bases lining up with TRBD1. This CDR3 contains 13 residues. CDR1 is SGHDT and CDR2 is YYEEEE in the germline V gene. J was trimmed by 7 bases and V by 8 bases; bases with no gene match: 12. CDR3 loop: CASPGQASGEQYV. CDR3 nucleotide sequence: TGTGCCAGTCCCGGACAGGCCTCCGGGGAGCAGTACGTC.

This clonotype appeared a few times. The chain combines TRBV4-3 with TRBJ1-1; no reliable D call. This CDR3 contains 14 residues. CDR1 and CDR2 (germline): LGHNA, YSLEER. Trimming took 6 bases from V and 2 from J, leaving 13 bases between them. The CDR3, as DNA: TGCGCCAGCAGTCTTCTTACGGGAAACACTGAAGCTTTCTTT. Translating it yields CASSLLTGNTEAFF.

In its sample, this clonotype was seen a few times. The CDR3 here is CASSLTGQGDETQYF. DNA for the CDR3: TGTGCCAGCAGCTTGACGGGACAGGGGGACGAGACCCAGTACTTC. The chain joins TRBV5-4 to TRBJ2-5, with 11 bases that match TRBD1. This CDR3 is 15 amino acids long. V lost 1 base and J lost 5; bases outside the gene matches: 4. CDR1 and CDR2 from the germline V gene are SGHNT and YYREEE (reference sequence). The whole variable domain, filled in from reference TRBV5-4 and TRBJ2-5, reads ETGVTQSPTHLIKTRGQQVTLRCSSQSGHNTVSWYQQALGQGPQFIFQYYREEENGRGNFPPRFSGLQFPNYSSELNVNALELDDSALYLCASSLTGQGDETQYFGPGTRLLVL.

V is TRBV7-2 and J is TRBJ2-1; TRBD2 matches at 16 bases. Trimming at V came to 6 bases and at J to 11 bases, leaving 10 bases not matched to a gene. CDR1 is SGHTA, CDR2 FQGNSA, per germline. The CDR3 covers 16 residues. The chain's CDR3 is CASSSMGLAGGQKQFF. The CDR3 DNA is TGTGCCAGCAGTTCCATGGGACTAGCGGGGGGGCAAAAGCAGTTCTTC.

This clonotype was observed a handful of times. The J gene is TRBJ2-1, the V gene TRBV12-3 or TRBV12-4, with 10 bases fitting TRBD2. This CDR3 is 15 amino acids long. With V trimmed by 8 bases and J by 4 bases, 8 bases remained unmatched. DNA for the CDR3: TGTGCCAGCCGAGCCTTAGCGGGGGGATACAATGAGCAGTTCTTC. Encoded protein: CASRALAGGYNEQFF.

Written as DNA, the CDR3 is TGCAGCGTTGAAGCCCGGCGGCAGGGGGTGCCCCCCCTCCACTTT. This gives the protein CSVEARRQGVPPLHF. J is TRBJ1-6 and V is TRBV29-1; 7 bases are shared with TRBD1. Germline V gene lookup returns CDR1 SQVTM and CDR2 ANQGSEA. V shed 1 base, J shed 13 bases, and the junction held 13 bases outside the gene matches. There are 15 residues in the CDR3.

The V and J genes are TRBV7-6 and TRBJ1-2; tentative D call: TRBD1 (5 bases). V dropped 5 bases and J dropped 8 bases, with 15 bases sitting between them. The CDR3 is made up of 13 amino acids. Germline V gene lookup returns CDR1 SGHVS and CDR2 FNYEAQ. The CDR3 loop reads CASSPMEGNGYTF. For the CDR3, the DNA is TGTGCCAGCAGCCCCATGGAGGGGAACGGCTACACCTTC. The full variable domain, with the rest looked up from reference TRBV7-6 and TRBJ1-2, is GAGVSQSPRYKVTKRGQDVALRCDPISGHVSLYWYRQALGQGPEFLTYFNYEAQQDKSGLPNDRFSAERPEGSISTLTIQRTEQRDSAMYRCASSPMEGNGYTFGSGTRLTVV.

V usage is TRBV20-1 and J usage is TRBJ2-7; 7 positions match TRBD1. This CDR3 comprises 14 residues. Germline V gives CDR1 DFQATT, CDR2 SNEGSKA (reference sequence). Trimming took 5 bases from V and 2 from J; bases not matched to a gene: 9. CDR3 bases: TGCAGTGCTGTCCCCCCAGGGGGTACCTACGAGCAGTACTTC. It specifies CSAVPPGGTYEQYF.

This clonotype has only a few counts. The chain has TRBV5-1 and TRBJ2-1; D possibly corresponds to TRBD2 (5 bases). V was trimmed by 4 bases and J by 2 bases, leaving 13 bases between them. The germline CDR1 and CDR2 sequences are SGHRS and YFSETQ. The CDR3 extends over 15 amino acids. The CDR3: CASSHGKTAYNEQFF. In DNA, the CDR3 is TGCGCCAGCAGCCACGGGAAGACTGCCTACAATGAGCAGTTCTTC.

This clonotype has more than one count but fewer than ten. The V gene is TRBV10-3, the J gene TRBJ1-4, with D unclear. V dropped 10 bases and J dropped 6 bases, with 15 bases sitting between them. The CDR3 extends over 13 amino acids. Germline V lookup: CDR1 ENHRY, CDR2 SYGVKD. The CDR3 loop is CATQTQVDEKLFF. CDR3 nucleotide sequence: TGTGCCACGCAGACCCAGGTTGATGAAAAACTGTTTTTT.

This clonotype was seen a few times. The CDR3 nucleotides are TGTGCCAGCAGATCGGGACAGAGATATGGCTACACCTTC. Protein sequence: CASRSGQRYGYTF. The chain joins TRBV6-2 or TRBV6-3 to TRBJ1-2; TRBD1 matches at 7 bases. V lost 6 bases to trimming and J lost 5 bases; unmatched junction nucleotides: 6. Germline CDR1 MNHEY, CDR2 SVGEGT. The CDR3 loop spans 13 amino acids.

The chain employs TRBV7-7 and TRBJ2-3, with D tentatively TRBD1 (6 bases). CDR1 and CDR2 from the germline V gene are SSHAT and FNYEAQ (reference sequence). The CDR3 has 14 residues. V was clipped by 5 bases and J by 2 bases, with 11 bases between them. The CDR3 DNA reads as TGTGCCAGCAGCGCGGACAGTTACACAGATACGCAGTATTTT. This translates into CASSADSYTDTQYF.

J is TRBJ1-5 and V is TRBV5-1; D is undetermined. The V gene's germline CDR1 is SGHRS and CDR2 YFSETQ. Trimming cost V 3 bases and J 4 bases, with 8 bases left between them. The CDR3 consists of 13 residues. As DNA, the CDR3 is TGCGCCAGCAGCTCCGGAGTGAATCAGCCCCAGCATTTT. It codes for CASSSGVNQPQHF.

CDR3 nucleotides: TGCGCCAGCAGCCCAATGGGGTCGAACACCGGGGAGCTGTTTTTT. This encodes CASSPMGSNTGELFF. The gene calls are TRBV4-3 and TRBJ2-2; D not certain. Germline assignment: CDR1 LGHNA and CDR2 YSLEER. Trimming cost V 4 bases and J 0 bases, with 9 bases left between them. The CDR3 covers 15 residues.